Listed here are 26 T cell receptor beta chains from one sample, sequenced in a study of blood T cell repertoires in COVID-19. Using immunoSEQ multiplex PCR, the repertoire was profiled, and TCRdb retains in-frame clones only, with some absent. The sample carries about 330,000 clones, around 90% recorded once. The sequenced material came from peripheral blood. The receptors shown here come from a man aged 25-45 years with COVID-19, enrolled during active disease.

The rearrangement links TRBV19 to TRBJ1-4, with D possibly being TRBD1 (5 bases). V was cut by 4 bases and J by 8 bases, with 11 bases left in between. The germline gives CDR1 LNHDA, CDR2 SQIVND (reference sequence). This CDR3 has 13 residues. The CDR3 DNA follows: TGTGCCAGTAGTAGGCAGGGTGGCGAAAAACTGTTTTTT. Translated: CASSRQGGEKLFF. The variable domain in full, with the rest retrieved from reference TRBV19 and TRBJ1-4, is DGGITQSPKYLFRKEGQNVTLSCEQNLNHDAMYWYRQDPGQGLRLIYYSQIVNDFQKGDIAEGYSVSREKKESFPLTVTSAQKNPTAFYLCASSRQGGEKLFFGSGTQLSVL.

V and J are TRBV7-9 and TRBJ1-1, with 7 bases that match TRBD1. The germline V gene encodes CDR1 SEHNR and CDR2 FQNEAQ (reference sequence). The CDR3 has 14 amino acids. Germline trimming cut 1 base from V and 2 bases from J; bases unmatched to any gene: 1. The DNA of the CDR3 is TGTGCCAGCAGCTTAGGGGACAGTAACACTGAAGCTTTCTTT. This gives the protein CASSLGDSNTEAFF.

The J gene is TRBJ1-1, the V gene TRBV6-1; TRBD1 might be the D (6 bases). The CDR3 runs 16 residues. Trimming took off 2 bases at V and 0 bases at J, with 13 bases between the two ends. CDR1 is MNHNS and CDR2 is SASEGT in the germline V gene. The CDR3 nucleotides read TGTGCCAGCAGTGAATGGAGGGGGGGCATGAACACTGAAGCTTTCTTT. It yields the protein CASSEWRGGMNTEAFF.

This clone showed up just once. CDR3 in amino acids: CASSRQAGTNYGYTF. In DNA, the CDR3 is TGTGCCAGCAGCCGACAGGCTGGGACTAACTATGGCTACACCTTC. The gene calls are TRBV3-1 (or the pseudogene TRBV3-2) and TRBJ1-2, with D possibly TRBD1 on 6 matching bases. The CDR3 is 15 residues long. Germline V gene sequence: CDR1 LGHDT, CDR2 YNNKEL (reference sequence). V was cut by 4 bases and J by 0 bases, with 12 bases left in between.

The chain employs TRBV5-4 and TRBJ1-1, with no clear D. The CDR3 has 13 amino acids. CDR1 and CDR2 (germline): SGHNT, YYREEE (reference sequence). V was trimmed by 0 bases and J by 2 bases, leaving 5 bases between them. The DNA for the CDR3 is TGTGCCAGCAGCTTGGACAGAAACACTGAAGCTTTCTTT. Its protein product is CASSLDRNTEAFF.

The J gene is TRBJ1-2, the V gene TRBV19; D is possibly TRBD1 (5 bases). The germline V gene encodes CDR1 LNHDA and CDR2 SQIVND (reference sequence). V was pared by 3 bases and J by 4 bases, with 9 bases between. The CDR3 runs to 13 residues. The CDR3, as DNA: TGTGCCAGTAGTATCCAGGGTGTCTATGGCTACACCTTC. Translating gives CASSIQGVYGYTF.

The chain has TRBV28 and TRBJ2-7; 8 bases line up with TRBD1. The CDR3 length is 14 residues. The germline V gene encodes CDR1 MDHEN and CDR2 SYDVKM. J gave up 3 bases and V 7 bases, and 8 bases lay outside the gene matches. Written as DNA, the CDR3 is TGTGCCAGCACCCCCCCGGGACAGGTCTACGAGCAGTACTTC. Translation: CASTPPGQVYEQYF.

With respect to this clone: This specimen includes other DNA sequences encoding the same CDR3. This chain uses TRBV4-3 with TRBJ2-3; D remains ambiguous. CDR3 length equals 15 residues. Per germline, CDR1 LGHNA and CDR2 YSLEER. V lost 0 bases and J 2 bases, leaving 9 bases between the germline ends. The CDR3 coding sequence is TGCGCCAGCAGCCAAGATCGCGGCCTCACAGATACGCAGTATTTT. Translated: CASSQDRGLTDTQYF.

The rearrangement links TRBV3-1 (or the pseudogene TRBV3-2) to TRBJ2-2; 7 bases are a match to TRBD1. The CDR3 has 16 residues. Trimming removed 4 bases from V and 3 bases from J; junction bases left unmatched: 8. CDR1 is LGHDT and CDR2 is YNNKEL in the germline V gene (reference sequence). As DNA, the CDR3 is TGTGCCAGCAGCCCGGTGGCCAGGGGGTACACCGGGGAGCTGTTTTTT. This sequence encodes CASSPVARGYTGELFF.

The chain links TRBV6-6 to TRBJ2-1; 7 nucleotides agree with TRBD2. V lost 5 bases and J lost 1; bases outside the gene matches: 8. The CDR3 extends over 16 amino acids. CDR1 and CDR2 (germline): MNHNY, SVGAGI (reference sequence). The CDR3 is CASSPSLAESYNEQFF. The CDR3 DNA is TGTGCCAGCAGTCCCTCCCTAGCGGAGTCCTACAATGAGCAGTTCTTC.

This chain links TRBV27 with TRBJ2-6, with D tentatively TRBD2 (6 bases). CDR3 size: 15 residues. V shed 3 bases and J shed 4 bases, with 10 bases lying between them. CDR1 is MNHEY, CDR2 SMNVEV, per germline (reference sequence). In DNA, the CDR3 is TGTGCCAGCAGTTTGGGAGGAGCCGGGGCCAACGTCCTGACTTTC. It yields the protein CASSLGGAGANVLTF. The full variable domain, completed using reference TRBV27 and TRBJ2-6, is EAQVTQNPRYLITVTGKKLTVTCSQNMNHEYMSWYRQDPGLGLRQIYYSMNVEVTDKGDVPEGYKVSRKEKRNFPLILESPSPNQTSLYFCASSLGGAGANVLTFGAGSRLTVL.

The CDR3 nucleotides read TGCGCCAGCAGCCAATTTTCCGCGGGCGGCAATCAGCCCCAGCATTTT. This sequence encodes CASSQFSAGGNQPQHF. The chain combines TRBV4-3 with TRBJ1-5; D is unresolved. Germline assignment: CDR1 LGHNA and CDR2 YSLEER. This CDR3 is 16 amino acids long. Trimming took 2 bases from V and 2 from J, leaving 13 bases between them.

The chain couples TRBV19 to TRBJ1-2; 7 bases are shared with TRBD1. V lost 3 bases and J lost 6; bases outside the gene matches: 10. The CDR3 totals 15 residues. Germline loops: CDR1 LNHDA, CDR2 SQIVND (reference sequence). The CDR3 loop reads CASSMPQDRENGYTF. The CDR3 nucleotides read TGTGCCAGTAGTATGCCCCAAGACAGGGAAAATGGCTACACCTTC.

CDR3 sequence (DNA): TGCGCCAGCAGCCAAACCCCGGACAGCTATGGCTACACCTTC. Translating it yields CASSQTPDSYGYTF. The chain uses TRBV4-1 and TRBJ1-2; D perhaps matches TRBD1 (6 bases). Germline CDR1 and CDR2: MGHRA and YSYEKL. V was cut by 2 bases and J by 4 bases, with 11 bases left in between. CDR3 size: 14 residues.

This rearrangement joins TRBV4-1 to TRBJ2-1; 7 bases agree with TRBD2. Germline V gives CDR1 MGHRA, CDR2 YSYEKL. Unmatched junction bases numbered 5, after V lost 1 base and J lost 8 bases. This CDR3 is 14 amino acids long. The CDR3 nucleotides read TGCGCCAGCAGCCAAGTGCAGGGAGGGCATGAGCAGTTCTTC. This gives the protein CASSQVQGGHEQFF.

The DNA for the CDR3 is TGCGCCAGCTCCGGGACAGCCTTAACAACTAATGAAAAACTGTTTTTT. It is translated as CASSGTALTTNEKLFF. The chain carries TRBV5-1 and TRBJ1-4, with TRBD1 identical over 7 bases. The trim removed 7 bases at V and 0 bases at J, leaving 9 bases unmatched. Germline V gives CDR1 SGHRS, CDR2 YFSETQ. The length of the CDR3 is 16 residues.

In DNA, the CDR3 is TGTGCCAGCTCATACTACCGACAGGGTAGCTACACCTTC. Translation: CASSYYRQGSYTF. The rearrangement joins TRBV18 to TRBJ1-2; 7 positions match TRBD1. Germline trimming cut 5 bases from V and 9 bases from J; bases unmatched to any gene: 9. The CDR3 has 13 residues. From germline, CDR1 is KGHSH and CDR2 LQKENI. Supplemented by reference TRBV18 and TRBJ1-2, the full variable domain reads NAGVMQNPRHLVRRRGQEARLRCSPMKGHSHVYWYRQLPEEGLKFMVYLQKENIIDESGMPKERFSAEFPKEGPSILRIQQVVRGDSAAYFCASSYYRQGSYTFGSGTRLTVV.

The chain couples TRBV7-9 to TRBJ2-5; 7 nucleotides agree with TRBD1. Germline V CDR1 and CDR2: SEHNR, FQNEAQ (reference sequence). The J segment lost 3 bases and the V segment lost 5 bases, leaving 6 bases of the junction unmatched. The CDR3 extends over 14 amino acids. The DNA of the CDR3 is TGTGCCAGCAGCCCCCACAGGGGAGAAGAGACCCAGTACTTC. Protein: CASSPHRGEETQYF.

The chain employs TRBV4-1 and TRBJ2-2, with 9 bases aligning to TRBD2. This CDR3 contains 18 residues. Germline V gene data show CDR1 as MGHRA and CDR2 as YSYEKL. V shed 0 bases, J shed 3 bases, and the junction held 8 bases outside the gene matches. The CDR3 coding sequence is TGCGCCAGCAGCCAAGAACTTTGGCTAGCGGGATACACCGGGGAGCTGTTTTTT. This encodes CASSQELWLAGYTGELFF.

The J gene is TRBJ2-7, the V gene TRBV19, with 10 bases that match TRBD2. With 3 bases clipped from V and 3 bases from J, the junction kept 5 bases outside the gene matches. The V gene's germline CDR1 is LNHDA and CDR2 SQIVND (reference sequence). CDR3 size: 15 residues. The CDR3 coding sequence is TGTGCCAGTAGTATCCTCCTAGCGGGAGTCTACGAGCAGTACTTC. It specifies CASSILLAGVYEQYF.

In its sample, this clone was seen a few times. The chain couples TRBV7-9 to TRBJ1-1; D is unclear. Trimming stripped 1 base from V and 0 bases from J, with 9 bases between. In germline, CDR1 is SEHNR, CDR2 FQNEAQ (reference sequence). The CDR3 runs to 15 residues. The CDR3 nucleotides read TGTGCCAGCAGCTTAGTACGTAGCCTGAACACTGAAGCTTTCTTT. This codes for CASSLVRSLNTEAFF.

This CDR3 is CASSGQGSGNTIYF. The CDR3, as DNA: TGTGCCAGCAGCGGACAGGGTTCAGGAAACACCATATATTTT. The V and J genes are TRBV9 and TRBJ1-3; TRBD1 matches 7 bases. With 3 bases clipped from V and 4 bases from J, the junction kept 4 bases outside the gene matches. The germline gives CDR1 SGDLS, CDR2 YYNGEE. This CDR3 contains 14 residues.

This clone was recorded many times. The chain employs TRBV29-1 and TRBJ1-1, with 11 bases that match TRBD1. The CDR3 totals 13 residues. The trim removed 4 bases at V and 4 bases at J, leaving 2 bases unmatched. Per the germline V gene, CDR1 is SQVTM and CDR2 is ANQGSEA. CDR3 DNA sequence: TGCAGCGTTGCGGGACAGGGGGGCACTGAAGCTTTCTTT. This sequence encodes CSVAGQGGTEAFF.

The chain joins TRBV7-9 to TRBJ2-1, with a tentative D call TRBD2 (6 bases). In germline, CDR1 is SEHNR, CDR2 FQNEAQ (reference sequence). Trimming shortened V by 5 bases and J by 3 bases, and 14 bases separated the two germline ends. The CDR3 is 15 amino acids. The CDR3 spells CASSAPGLIYNEQFF. The CDR3 region has the DNA TGTGCCAGCAGCGCCCCGGGACTTATCTACAATGAGCAGTTCTTC.

The V gene is TRBV19, the J gene TRBJ2-6, with TRBD1 matching over 7 bases. With V trimmed by 7 bases and J by 1 base, 22 bases remained unmatched. There are 21 residues in the CDR3. Germline V lookup: CDR1 LNHDA, CDR2 SQIVND (reference sequence). CDR3 loop: CASNPPRGQDVSESGANVLTF. The CDR3 DNA sequence: TGTGCCAGTAATCCCCCAAGGGGGCAGGACGTTTCGGAGTCTGGGGCCAACGTCCTGACTTTC.

Remarks on this clone: This CDR3 is also generated by other DNA sequences in the sample. The gene calls are TRBV3-1 (or the pseudogene TRBV3-2) and TRBJ1-1, with 9 bases matching TRBD1. Germline assignment: CDR1 LGHDT and CDR2 YNNKEL (reference sequence). V dropped 4 bases and J dropped 4; count of bases not matched to a gene: 1. This CDR3 is built from 13 residues. The CDR3 spells CASSLQGATEAFF. CDR3 coding DNA: TGTGCCAGCAGCCTACAGGGGGCCACTGAAGCTTTCTTT.